This T cell receptor beta chain appears in the sequencing data of a study of shared clonotypes between healthy human individuals. Looked up from germline, CDR1 is LNHDA and CDR2 is SQIVND (reference sequence). The CDR3 is 14 residues long. V was shortened by 3 bases and J by 0 bases, with 9 bases between the two germline ends. CD45RO-negative, CCR7-selected cells formed the naive CD8 fraction, which excluded terminally differentiated effector memory CD45RA+ cells. Measured with immunoSEQ multiplex PCR; TCRdb has only the in-frame clones, and not every one. The sample includes just over 2,000,000 clones, approximately 94% seen only once; the top ten take about 1.1%.

The TCR sequence derives from a man aged 18 to 29 in good health. The J gene is TRBJ2-7, the V gene TRBV19; D gene ambiguous. Sequences were obtained from naive CD8+ T cells sorted from blood. CDR3 DNA sequence: TGTGCCAGTAGTATTGATATTAGCTCCTACGAGCAGTACTTC. The encoded protein is CASSIDISSYEQYF. The variable domain in full, completed from reference TRBV19 and TRBJ2-7, reads DGGITQSPKYLFRKEGQNVTLSCEQNLNHDAMYWYRQDPGQGLRLIYYSQIVNDFQKGDIAEGYSVSREKKESFPLTVTSAQKNPTAFYLCASSIDISSYEQYFGPGTRLTVT.